This TCR beta chain is drawn from a study of blood T cell repertoires in COVID-19 (TCRdb year 2020). Regarding the complete study: Samples from collaborators originated in the United States, Italy and Spain and spanned both the acute and convalescent phases of COVID-19. The prospective study material was composed of cDNA or gDNA derived from T cells, B-cell-depleted T cells, or PBMCs. Deeply sampled blood TCRbeta repertoires from subjects exposed to, actively infected with, or recovered from COVID-19 were included in the dataset. The repertoires were made available in a free public database intended to serve as a resource for research on the immune response to SARS-CoV-2. Samples were obtained from the ongoing ImmuneRACE study (first 160 participants) and from some 1,300 subjects provided by 6 global collaborators. Sample metadata almost always included a de-identified subject ID, COVID-19 status, age in years and sex. Where HLA class I and class II types were available, the types were taken from metadata supplied by the sample provider, not from assay-based typing.

This clone is a singleton in its sample. It lacks a known antigen. No much larger clonotype is one base removed from it; base qualities were not supplied. The immunoSEQ Assay, a bias-controlled multiplex PCR, was used to amplify TCRbeta CDR3 regions from genomic DNA. The study's processing was this. The number of nucleated cells in each sample was estimated from the amplification of reference gene primers within the assay. To quantify the absolute abundance of each unique TCRbeta CDR3 rearrangement, sequence reads were collapsed and filtered. For each sample, productive Simpson clonality was calculated by taking the square root of Simpson's diversity index across productive rearrangements. The clones in this table, taken by TCRdb from immuneACCESS, are in-frame only. Not every clone is retained; where verified, under half of the shortfall comes from an unresolved V gene, and the cause of the rest is unknown. V, J and clone size derive from that table, while D and trimming were established from the DNA sequence. The sample profile shows some 200,000 clones; about 86% of them were found once. Together, the top ten hold over 3.5% of the sample.

Collaborating institutions collected whole blood in K2EDTA tubes following their own protocols. For TCRbeta analysis, collaborator samples were shipped as frozen whole blood, as isolated PBMCs, or as DNA extracted from either sample type. The germline V gene specifies MNHEY as CDR1 and SVGEGT as CDR2. The CDR3, cysteine through phenylalanine, is 12 amino acids long. Solely the CDR3 DNA is kept, with 36 bases framed from the first base. Trimming costs V 4 bases and J 8 bases, and their ends lie 11 bases apart. Findings and caveats that apply to the study as a whole: The amount of clinical and demographic metadata varied by source and participant and was provided uncurated.

The chain links TRBV6-2 or TRBV6-3 with TRBJ1-2; D gene: possibly TRBD1, on 5 matching bases. Input material: peripheral blood. The origin of this receptor is a young man with active or convalescent COVID-19. The bases read TGTGCCAGCAGTTCAGGGATCGGAGGCTACACCTTC. Translated, this is CASSSGIGGYTF.